This TCR beta chain was recorded in a study of post-analysis software for immune sequencing data. In the study overall: Both relapsing-remitting and secondary progressive multiple sclerosis featured among the disease courses, as did progressive-relapsing multiple sclerosis. Overall study results and limits: Strong co-clustering by F measure linked samples that shared a preparation batch. Multiple sclerosis patients showed significantly lower normalized Chao1 diversity than controls did.

Sequencing libraries made from TCR beta cDNA carried unique molecular identifiers. Input populations of roughly 1 to 11 million T cells gave rise to around 500,000 cDNA molecules. TCRdb re-called the PCR reads with MiXCR, one entry per CDR3 protein. Of 740,000 or so distinct CDR3 sequences in the sample, roughly 50% were seen once. Note on this clonotype: The antigen is not known.

Sequences were obtained from blood. The clonotype originates from a girl aged 5-17 years with multiple sclerosis.

The CDR3 region is CASMGGFQETQYF. The DNA of the CDR3 is TGCGCCAGCATGGGGGGGTTCCAAGAGACCCAGTACTTC. V and J are TRBV5-1 and TRBJ2-5, with 7 positions matching TRBD2. The J segment lost 1 base and the V segment lost 6 bases, leaving 3 bases of the junction unmatched. From germline, CDR1 is SGHRS and CDR2 YFSETQ. This CDR3 spans 13 amino acids. Full variable domain (outside the CDR3, taken from reference TRBV5-1 and TRBJ2-5): KAGVTQTPRYLIKTRGQQVTLSCSPISGHRSVSWYQQTPGQGLQFLFEYFSETQRNKGNFPGRFSGRQFSNSRSEMNVSTLELGDSALYLCASMGGFQETQYFGPGTRLLVL.